A single sample gave rise to the 25 T cell receptor beta chains below, sequenced in a study of T cells in Graves' hyperthyroidism and ophthalmopathy. Authors of the study amplified TCR beta CDR3 regions from RNA transcripts. The HTBI primer set served for first-round RT-PCR of the TCR CDR3. Using its own MiXCR run on the multiplex PCR reads, TCRdb lists one record per CDR3 protein. Among roughly 300,000 distinct CDR3 sequences listed, about 15% were seen once. The material sequenced was blood. Every receptor here comes from a woman younger than 45 with Graves' hyperthyroidism.

This chain uses TRBV9 with TRBJ1-1, with unresolved D. CDR3 size: 17 residues. The germline gives CDR1 SGDLS, CDR2 YYNGEE. Trimming took off 4 bases at V and 5 bases at J, with 24 bases between the two ends. CDR3 in DNA: TGTGCCAGCAGCACTAGGTCGGAGGGAGGAGGAGGGACTGAAGCTTTCTTT. The encoded protein is CASSTRSEGGGGTEAFF. Looking up the rest from reference TRBV9 and TRBJ1-1 gives the full variable domain: DSGVTQTPKHLITATGQRVTLRCSPRSGDLSVYWYQQSLDQGLQFLIQYYNGEERAKGNILERFSAQQFPDLHSELNLSSLELGDSALYFCASSTRSEGGGGTEAFFGQGTRLTVV.

The chain links TRBV24-1 to TRBJ2-1; 11 bases are shared with TRBD2. V dropped 5 bases and J dropped 8; count of bases not matched to a gene: 10. Germline CDR1 reads KGHDR; CDR2 reads SFDVKD. The CDR3 spans 16 residues. CDR3 residues: CATSASGASGRYEQFF. The CDR3 DNA sequence: TGTGCCACCAGTGCCAGTGGGGCTAGCGGGAGGTATGAGCAGTTCTTC.

The table lists this clonotype with many counts. This chain joins TRBV28 and TRBJ1-2, with 9 bases that match TRBD1. CDR1 and CDR2 from the germline V gene are MDHEN and SYDVKM. The CDR3 is 16 amino acids. After removal of 3 bases from V and 1 base from J, the junction contained 6 bases not matched to a gene. CDR3 DNA sequence: TGTGCCAGCAGTTTGGGGAGACAGGGGGTTAACTATGGCTACACCTTC. Translating gives CASSLGRQGVNYGYTF.

This clonotype was observed a handful of times. This sequence joins TRBV28 and TRBJ1-3; 7 positions match TRBD1. CDR3 length equals 13 residues. V trimming: 8 bases; J trimming: 4 bases; junction bases outside the gene matches: 5. Germline V lookup: CDR1 MDHEN, CDR2 SYDVKM. In DNA, the CDR3 is TGTGCCAGCGGGATCAGGGGGGGAAACACCATATATTTT. The encoded protein is CASGIRGGNTIYF.

This clonotype has a count of ten or more. The chain employs TRBV2 and TRBJ2-4, with D perhaps matching TRBD1 (5 bases). Germline CDR1 and CDR2: SNHLY and FYNNEI. V dropped 6 bases and J dropped 8 bases, with 11 bases sitting between them. CDR3 length: 12 residues. This CDR3 is CASSPRVYIQYF. DNA of the CDR3: TGTGCCAGCAGCCCCAGGGTTTACATTCAGTACTTC. Filled out from reference TRBV2 and TRBJ2-4, the complete variable domain reads EPEVTQTPSHQVTQMGQEVILRCVPISNHLYFYWYRQILGQKVEFLVSFYNNEISEKSEIFDDQFSVERPDGSNFTLKIRSTKLEDSAMYFCASSPRVYIQYFGAGTRLSVL.

This clonotype was seen repeatedly, ten times or more. The genes are TRBV27 and TRBJ2-3; D not resolved. This CDR3 region has 12 residues. Germline CDR1 reads MNHEY; CDR2 reads SMNVEV (reference sequence). Trimming removed 6 bases from V and 6 bases from J, with 10 bases in between. In DNA form, the CDR3 reads TGTGCCAGCAGCAGCTCATGGGATACGCAGTATTTT. Its protein is CASSSSWDTQYF.

This clonotype was detected many times. The rearrangement uses TRBV25-1 and TRBJ1-4; TRBD1 is a possible D gene (6 bases). Trimming shortened V by 4 bases and J by 12 bases, and 15 bases separated the two germline ends. CDR1 is MGHDK and CDR2 is SYGVNS in the germline V gene. CDR3 length: 13 residues. The CDR3 region has the DNA TGTGCCAGCAGTGGGGGTCCCCCAGGGGAACTGTTTTTT. It encodes CASSGGPPGELFF. Drawing the rest from reference TRBV25-1 and TRBJ1-4, the complete variable domain is EADIYQTPRYLVIGTGKKITLECSQTMGHDKMYWYQQDPGMELHLIHYSYGVNSTEKGDLSSESTVSRIRTEHFPLTLESARPSHTSQYLCASSGGPPGELFFGSGTQLSVL.

This clonotype was observed at least ten times. The chain carries TRBV6-6 and TRBJ1-6; D not certain. The germline CDR1 and CDR2 sequences are MNHNY and SVGAGI (reference sequence). The CDR3 sequence is 16 residues long. Trimming pared 2 bases from V and 3 bases from J, leaving 11 bases between. CDR3 sequence (DNA): TGTGCCAGCAGTTACGCACCCCCCCGCTATAATTCACCCCTCCACTTT. Amino acid sequence: CASSYAPPRYNSPLHF.

This clonotype was observed many times. The chain employs TRBV7-2 and TRBJ2-7, with 8 positions matching TRBD2. The CDR3 is 14 amino acids. Looked up from germline, CDR1 is SGHTA and CDR2 is FQGNSA. Unmatched junction bases numbered 8, after V lost 5 bases and J lost 5 bases. The CDR3 bases are TGTGCCAGCAGCCCGGGAGGGCCTTTAGACGAGCAGTACTTC. It specifies CASSPGGPLDEQYF.

The V and J genes are TRBV30 and TRBJ1-1, with D unresolved. The V end lost 0 bases, the J end lost 9 bases, and 14 bases lay between the germline ends. Germline V gene lookup returns CDR1 GTSNPN and CDR2 SVGIG (reference sequence). This CDR3 is built from 13 residues. The CDR3 region is CAWSVVARTQAFF. The CDR3 bases are TGTGCCTGGAGTGTAGTCGCCCGGACCCAAGCTTTCTTT.

The genes are TRBV12-3 or TRBV12-4 and TRBJ2-2, with 15 bases fitting TRBD2. The V and J ends lost 5 bases and 5 bases, in that order; junction bases with no gene match: 9. The CDR3 length is 18 residues. The CDR3 region is CASSAGGLAGGRTGELFF. The CDR3 nucleotides are TGTGCCAGCAGTGCAGGGGGACTAGCGGGAGGACGGACCGGGGAGCTGTTTTTT.

This clonotype was observed a handful of times. The chain employs TRBV7-8 and TRBJ2-2; tentatively, D is TRBD1 (6 bases). This CDR3 spans 15 amino acids. Trimming left V 1 base short and J 4 bases short, with 10 bases between. Per germline, CDR1 SGHVS and CDR2 FQNEAQ. The CDR3 nucleotides are TGTGCCAGCAGCTTAGAACAGGGCGGCACCGGGGAGCTGTTTTTT. Translation gives CASSLEQGGTGELFF.

This clonotype has only a few counts. This chain links TRBV12-3 or TRBV12-4 with TRBJ2-1, with 7 bases that match TRBD2. Trimming removed 6 bases from V and 3 bases from J; junction bases left unmatched: 5. CDR3 length equals 14 residues. CDR3 coding DNA: TGTGCCAGCAGGGGCGGGAGAGACTACAATGAGCAGTTCTTC. Residues: CASRGGRDYNEQFF.

This clonotype has ten or more counts. The gene calls are TRBV12-3 or TRBV12-4 and TRBJ2-7; 7 bases map to TRBD2. V trimming: 8 bases; J trimming: 3 bases; junction bases outside the gene matches: 10. This CDR3 contains 14 residues. As DNA, the CDR3 is TGTGCCAGCTCCCTGGGGGGGGGGGTCTACGAGCAGTACTTC. Its translation is CASSLGGGVYEQYF.

There are many counts of this clonotype. The V call is TRBV30, the J call TRBJ2-7; 8 bases fit TRBD2. Germline CDR1 GTSNPN, CDR2 SVGIG (reference sequence). The CDR3 loop spans 15 amino acids. V was pared by 1 base and J by 4 bases, with 9 bases of the junction left unmatched. The DNA of the CDR3 is TGTGCCTGGAGTGCTCCCGGGACTAGTAAGTACGAGCAGTACTTC. Protein product: CAWSAPGTSKYEQYF.

As to this clonotype: Here the CDR3 omits its conserved ending phenylalanine or tryptophan, so a read error is the likely source. V gene TRBV6-1 combines with J gene TRBJ2-1; a weak D match, TRBD1 (6 bases). V was trimmed by 8 bases and J by 3 bases, leaving 14 bases between them. There are 14 residues in the CDR3. Germline V gives CDR1 MNHNS, CDR2 SASEGT. Here the CDR3 DNA reads TGTGCCAGCTCTCGACAGGATCTCTACAATGAGCAGTTCCTC. It yields the protein CASSRQDLYNEQFL.

Worth noting for this clonotype: Since the CDR3 does not end with the conserved phenylalanine or tryptophan, this likely comes from a read error. The chain joins TRBV13 to TRBJ2-4; D is unclear. V lost 5 bases and J lost 0, with 8 bases in between. Germline V lookup: CDR1 PRHDT, CDR2 FYEKMQ (reference sequence). The CDR3 runs to 14 residues. Written as DNA, the CDR3 is TGTGCCAGCAGCACCCGCCTAGCCAAAAACATTCAGTACCTC. It translates to CASSTRLAKNIQYL.

This clonotype showed up many times. The chain couples TRBV7-2 to TRBJ1-4; tentatively, D is TRBD1 (6 bases). V was cut by 5 bases and J by 10 bases, with 20 bases left in between. There are 15 residues in the CDR3. Germline values: CDR1 SGHTA, CDR2 FQGNSA. The CDR3 loop is CASSPGMGAIGKLFF. The CDR3 region has the DNA TGTGCCAGCAGCCCCGGGATGGGGGCGATTGGAAAACTGTTTTTT.

This clonotype was observed at least ten times. The genes are TRBV7-9 and TRBJ2-1, with 9 bases lining up with TRBD2. This CDR3 comprises 16 residues. V lost 1 base to trimming and J lost 5 bases; unmatched junction nucleotides: 6. Germline assignment: CDR1 SEHNR and CDR2 FQNEAQ (reference sequence). This CDR3 is CASSLVSGRKHNEQFF. DNA of the CDR3: TGTGCCAGCAGCTTAGTAAGCGGGAGGAAACACAATGAGCAGTTCTTC.

In this sample, this clonotype turned up many times. This chain connects TRBV9 to TRBJ1-2; D gene unclear. Germline CDR1 and CDR2: SGDLS and YYNGEE. Trimming removed 4 bases from V and 2 bases from J, with 12 bases in between. The CDR3 runs 14 residues. The DNA of the CDR3 is TGTGCCAGCAGCCCGGTCGTAAGGAACTATGGCTACACCTTC. It specifies CASSPVVRNYGYTF.

This clonotype was observed many times. The chain links TRBV7-2 to TRBJ2-1; 14 positions agree with TRBD2. The ends lost 6 bases at V and 9 bases at J; junction bases unmatched: 10. Germline V lookup: CDR1 SGHTA, CDR2 FQGNSA. The CDR3 has 16 amino acids. CDR3 DNA sequence: TGTGCCAGCAGTCCGGTCGGACTAGCGGGAGGTGGTGAGCAGTTCTTC. Translated, it gives CASSPVGLAGGGEQFF.

This clonotype was seen a few times. The rearrangement joins TRBV19 to TRBJ2-1; D may be TRBD2 (5 bases). CDR3 size: 14 residues. Germline V CDR1 and CDR2: LNHDA, SQIVND (reference sequence). V shed 3 bases and J shed 1 base, with 7 bases lying between them. Here the CDR3 DNA reads TGTGCCAGTAGTATCGAGGGTTCCTACAATGAGCAGTTCTTC. Amino acid sequence: CASSIEGSYNEQFF.

In its sample, this clonotype was seen many times. The chain links TRBV6-1 to TRBJ1-5, with D unresolved. The CDR3 runs to 18 residues. CDR1 is MNHNS, CDR2 SASEGT, per germline. The V and J ends lost 5 bases and 0 bases respectively, with 20 bases between them. The DNA for the CDR3 is TGTGCCAGCAGTACTAGCCCCCTCCGAGATTATAGCAATCAGCCCCAGCATTTT. It translates to CASSTSPLRDYSNQPQHF.

This clonotype occurred many times. This sequence joins TRBV6-2 or TRBV6-3 and TRBJ1-5; D ambiguous. The CDR3 runs 17 residues. The V gene lost 0 bases and the J gene lost 3 bases, with 15 bases spanning the gap. Germline V gives CDR1 MNHEY, CDR2 SVGEGT. Written as DNA, the CDR3 is TGTGCCAGCAGTTACTCAGGAGGGCTAAGACCCAATCAGCCCCAGCATTTT. This gives the protein CASSYSGGLRPNQPQHF.

This clonotype was recorded once. This rearrangement joins TRBV6-9 to TRBJ1-5; D ambiguous. V was trimmed by 3 bases and J by 5 bases, leaving 20 bases between them. CDR1 is MNHGY and CDR2 is SVAAGI in the germline V gene. The CDR3 is made up of 17 amino acids. The CDR3: CASSYGLSRRKDQPQHF. DNA of the CDR3: TGTGCCAGCAGTTACGGACTTAGTCGGCGCAAGGATCAGCCCCAGCATTTT.